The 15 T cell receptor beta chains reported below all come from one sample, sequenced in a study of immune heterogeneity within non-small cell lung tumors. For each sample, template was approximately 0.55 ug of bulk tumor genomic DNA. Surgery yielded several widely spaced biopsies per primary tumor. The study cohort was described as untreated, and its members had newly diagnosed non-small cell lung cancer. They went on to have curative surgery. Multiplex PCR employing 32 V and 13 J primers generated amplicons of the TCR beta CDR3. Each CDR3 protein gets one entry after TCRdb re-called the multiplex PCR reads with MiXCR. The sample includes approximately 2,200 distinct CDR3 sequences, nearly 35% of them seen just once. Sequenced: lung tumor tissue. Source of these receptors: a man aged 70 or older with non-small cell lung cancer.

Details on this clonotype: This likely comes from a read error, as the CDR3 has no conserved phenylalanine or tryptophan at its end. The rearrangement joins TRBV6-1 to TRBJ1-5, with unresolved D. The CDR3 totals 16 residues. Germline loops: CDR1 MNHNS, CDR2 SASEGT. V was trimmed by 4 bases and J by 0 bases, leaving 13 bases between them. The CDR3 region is CASSALVTGSNQPQHL. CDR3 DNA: TGTGCCAGCAGTGCTCTTGTCACGGGTAGCAATCAGCCCCAGCATCTT.

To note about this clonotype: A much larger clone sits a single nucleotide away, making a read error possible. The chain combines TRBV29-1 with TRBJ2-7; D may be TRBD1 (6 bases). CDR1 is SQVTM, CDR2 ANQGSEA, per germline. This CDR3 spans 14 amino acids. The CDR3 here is CSALGDTSSHEQYF. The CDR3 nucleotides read TGCAGCGCTCTCGGGGACACAAGCTCCCACGAGCAGTACTTC.

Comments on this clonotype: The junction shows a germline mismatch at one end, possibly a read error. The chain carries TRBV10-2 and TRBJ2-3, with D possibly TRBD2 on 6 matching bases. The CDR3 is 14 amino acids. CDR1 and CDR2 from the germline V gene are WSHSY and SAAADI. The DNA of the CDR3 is TGCGCCAGCATGCCCCCCTATGTAGCGGATACGAAGTATTTT. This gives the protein CASMPPYVADTKYF.

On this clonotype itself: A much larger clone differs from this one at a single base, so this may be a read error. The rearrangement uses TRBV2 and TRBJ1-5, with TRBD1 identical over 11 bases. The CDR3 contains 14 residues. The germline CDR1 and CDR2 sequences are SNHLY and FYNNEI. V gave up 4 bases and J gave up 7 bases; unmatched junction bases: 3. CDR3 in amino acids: CASSGTGGAQPQHF. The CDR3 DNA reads TGTGCCAGCAGTGGGACAGGGGGCGCCCAGCCCCAGCATTTT.

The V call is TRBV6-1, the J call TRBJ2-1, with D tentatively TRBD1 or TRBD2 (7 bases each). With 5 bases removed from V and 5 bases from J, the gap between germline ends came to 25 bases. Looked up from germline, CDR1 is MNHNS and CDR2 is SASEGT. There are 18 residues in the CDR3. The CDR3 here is CASSQGRVRQGKNNEQFF. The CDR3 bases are TGTGCCAGCAGTCAAGGGAGGGTTAGACAGGGCAAAAACAATGAGCAGTTCTTC.

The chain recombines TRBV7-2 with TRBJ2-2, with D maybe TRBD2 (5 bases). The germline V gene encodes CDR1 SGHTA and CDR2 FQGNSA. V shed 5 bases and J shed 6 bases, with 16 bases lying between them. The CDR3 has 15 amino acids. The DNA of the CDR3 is TGTGCCAGCAGCGCCATCCCGGGGAAGGCCGGGGAGCTGTTTTTT. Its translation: CASSAIPGKAGELFF.

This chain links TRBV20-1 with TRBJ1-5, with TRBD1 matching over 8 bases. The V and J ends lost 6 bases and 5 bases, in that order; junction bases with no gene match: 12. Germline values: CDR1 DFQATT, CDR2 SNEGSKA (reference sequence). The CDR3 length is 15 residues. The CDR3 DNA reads TGCAGTGCCCTTATACAGGGGGGGGCAGATCAGCCCCAGCATTTT. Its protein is CSALIQGGADQPQHF.

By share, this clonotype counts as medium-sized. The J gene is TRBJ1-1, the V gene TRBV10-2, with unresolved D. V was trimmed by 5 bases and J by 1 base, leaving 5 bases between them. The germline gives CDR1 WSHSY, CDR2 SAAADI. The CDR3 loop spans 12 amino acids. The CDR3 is CASSPWNTEAFF. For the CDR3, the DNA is TGCGCCAGCAGTCCCTGGAACACTGAAGCTTTCTTT.

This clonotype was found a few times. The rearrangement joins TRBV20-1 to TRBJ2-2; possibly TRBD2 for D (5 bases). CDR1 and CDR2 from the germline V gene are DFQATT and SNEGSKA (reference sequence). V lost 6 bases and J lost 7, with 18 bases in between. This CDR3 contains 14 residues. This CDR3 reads CSAQDPGIGGELFF. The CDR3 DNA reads TGCAGTGCGCAAGACCCGGGAATCGGCGGGGAGCTGTTTTTT.

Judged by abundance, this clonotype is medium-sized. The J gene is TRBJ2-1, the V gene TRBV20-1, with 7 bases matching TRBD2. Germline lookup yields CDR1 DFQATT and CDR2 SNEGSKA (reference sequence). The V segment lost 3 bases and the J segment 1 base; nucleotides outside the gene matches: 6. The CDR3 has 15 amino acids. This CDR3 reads CSASLAGVSYNEQFF. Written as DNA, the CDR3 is TGCAGTGCTAGTCTGGCGGGGGTTTCCTACAATGAGCAGTTCTTC.

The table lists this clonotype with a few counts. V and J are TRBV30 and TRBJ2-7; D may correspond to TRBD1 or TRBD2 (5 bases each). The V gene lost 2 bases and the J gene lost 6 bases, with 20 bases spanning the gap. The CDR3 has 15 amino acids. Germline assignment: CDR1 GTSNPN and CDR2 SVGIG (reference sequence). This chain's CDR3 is CAWSPPRGRDGEQYF. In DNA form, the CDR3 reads TGTGCCTGGAGTCCTCCGAGGGGAAGGGATGGCGAGCAGTACTTC. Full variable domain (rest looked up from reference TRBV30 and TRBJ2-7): SQTIHQWPATLVQPVGSPLSLECTVEGTSNPNLYWYRQAAGRGLQLLFYSVGIGQISSEVPQNLSASRPQDRQFILSSKKLLLSDSGFYLCAWSPPRGRDGEQYFGPGTRLTVT.

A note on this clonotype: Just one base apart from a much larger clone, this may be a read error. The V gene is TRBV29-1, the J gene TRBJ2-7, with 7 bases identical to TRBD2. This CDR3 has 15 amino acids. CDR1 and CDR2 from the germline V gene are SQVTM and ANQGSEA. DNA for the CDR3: TGCAGAGTTCGGGGGGTGCTCGGAGTCCCCTACGAGCAGTACTTC. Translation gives CRVRGVLGVPYEQYF.

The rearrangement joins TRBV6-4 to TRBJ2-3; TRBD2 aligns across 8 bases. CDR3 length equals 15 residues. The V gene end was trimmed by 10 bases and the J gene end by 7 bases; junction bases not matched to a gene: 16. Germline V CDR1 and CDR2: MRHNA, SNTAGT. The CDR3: CATHPPREAAHTQYF. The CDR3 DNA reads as TGTGCCACCCACCCCCCGCGGGAGGCCGCCCATACGCAGTATTTT.

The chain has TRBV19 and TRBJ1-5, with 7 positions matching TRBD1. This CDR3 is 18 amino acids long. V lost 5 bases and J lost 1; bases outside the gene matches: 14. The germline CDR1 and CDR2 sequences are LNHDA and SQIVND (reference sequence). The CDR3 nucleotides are TGTGCCAGTAGTCTAACGTTTGACAGGGCTAGGAGCAATCAGCCCCAGCATTTT. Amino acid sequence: CASSLTFDRARSNQPQHF.

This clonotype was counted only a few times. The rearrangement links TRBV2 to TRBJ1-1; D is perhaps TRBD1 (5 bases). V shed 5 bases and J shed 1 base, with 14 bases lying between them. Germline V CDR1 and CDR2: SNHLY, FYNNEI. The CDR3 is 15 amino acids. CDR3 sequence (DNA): TGTGCCAGCAGTTTGCCGGGACGGGGGAACACTGAAGCTTTCTTT. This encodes CASSLPGRGNTEAFF.